At least ten counts were recorded for the clone carrying this T cell receptor (beta chain). Its target is unknown. In making TCR beta libraries, quantitative 5'-RACE with molecular barcodes was used. MiXCR, run by TCRdb on the 5' RACE reads, gives a single entry per CDR3 protein. Among more than 400,000 distinct CDR3 sequences listed, roughly 5% were seen once. These data originate in a study of CD8 T cells in ankylosing spondylitis. Whole-study results and caveats: There was a TCR beta motif, made of eight highly homologous variants, that appeared characteristic of ankylosing spondylitis blood. Reportedly, significant enrichment of disease-linked clones occurred in matched ankylosing spondylitis synovial fluid.

The receptor was derived from a male donor with ankylosing spondylitis. Sequencing was performed on blood, either unsorted or a sorted T cell fraction (not recorded which).

CDR3 nucleotide sequence: TGCAGTGCTAGAGATCTGGGGATACAGCCCCAGCATTTT. Translation: CSARDLGIQPQHF. V is TRBV20-1 and J is TRBJ1-5; D gene ambiguous. Trimming removed 0 bases at V and 7 bases at J, with 10 bases between. Germline V gene data show CDR1 as DFQATT and CDR2 as SNEGSKA (reference sequence). This CDR3 contains 13 residues.